The 14 T cell receptor beta chains in this list originate from one sample, sequenced in a study of blood T cell repertoires in COVID-19. Only in-frame clones appear in the TCRdb table, and some are missing; sequencing was by immunoSEQ multiplex PCR. The sample lists about 210,000 clones, approximately 86% occurring once. Sequenced: peripheral blood. The receptors derive from a man aged 60-69 years with acute or convalescent COVID-19.

The chain is built from TRBV19 and TRBJ1-4; TRBD1 agrees at 7 bases. In germline, CDR1 is LNHDA, CDR2 SQIVND (reference sequence). CDR3 length equals 18 residues. Trimming took 3 bases from V and 0 from J; bases not matched to a gene: 10. CDR3 protein: CASSIGPRQGTTNEKLFF. The CDR3 DNA follows: TGTGCCAGTAGTATTGGGCCTCGACAGGGAACAACTAATGAAAAACTGTTTTTT.

The V gene is TRBV7-9, the J gene TRBJ1-1; 9 bases map to TRBD1. V shed 3 bases and J 6 bases; nucleotides not matched to a gene: 5. CDR3 length: 14 residues. Germline CDR1 SEHNR, CDR2 FQNEAQ (reference sequence). The chain's CDR3 is CASSLGQGTPEAFF. The CDR3 coding sequence is TGTGCCAGCAGCTTGGGACAGGGTACCCCTGAAGCTTTCTTT.

The rearrangement joins TRBV7-8 to TRBJ2-1; D ambiguous. Trimming cost V 1 base and J 6 bases, with 7 bases left between them. The CDR3 is 13 residues long. The germline V gene has CDR1 SGHVS and CDR2 FQNEAQ. CDR3 sequence: CASSLVRVNEQFF. CDR3 sequence (DNA): TGTGCCAGCAGCTTAGTCCGGGTCAATGAGCAGTTCTTC.

V usage is TRBV5-1 and J usage is TRBJ2-5, with 10 bases matching TRBD2. With V trimmed by 4 bases and J by 5 bases, 8 bases remained unmatched. CDR1 is SGHRS and CDR2 is YFSETQ in the germline V gene. The CDR3 contains 15 residues. The CDR3 loop reads CASSRTSGAGETQYF. As DNA, the CDR3 is TGCGCCAGCAGCCGTACTAGCGGGGCAGGGGAGACCCAGTACTTC. Supplemented by reference TRBV5-1 and TRBJ2-5, the full variable domain reads KAGVTQTPRYLIKTRGQQVTLSCSPISGHRSVSWYQQTPGQGLQFLFEYFSETQRNKGNFPGRFSGRQFSNSRSEMNVSTLELGDSALYLCASSRTSGAGETQYFGPGTRLLVL.

The chain recombines TRBV11-2 with TRBJ1-6, with TRBD1 as a possible D gene (5 bases). V lost 3 bases and J lost 7, with 10 bases in between. This CDR3 contains 14 residues. Germline assignment: CDR1 SGHAT and CDR2 FQNNGV. The CDR3 DNA sequence: TGTGCCAGCAGCTTCTCAGGGAGGAATTCACCCCTCCACTTT. This gives the protein CASSFSGRNSPLHF.

The V and J genes are TRBV28 and TRBJ1-5; 7 positions match TRBD1. The CDR3 is made up of 15 amino acids. V lost 6 bases to trimming and J lost 7 bases; unmatched junction nucleotides: 12. CDR1 and CDR2 (germline): MDHEN, SYDVKM. The CDR3 loop is CASSLRTGLRQPQHF. The CDR3 DNA sequence: TGTGCCAGCAGCCTTAGGACAGGCCTGAGGCAGCCCCAGCATTTT.

The chain joins TRBV6-5 to TRBJ1-1; TRBD1 aligns across 10 bases. Germline trimming cut 2 bases from V and 5 bases from J; bases unmatched to any gene: 8. The length of the CDR3 is 16 residues. CDR1 and CDR2 from the germline V gene are MNHEY and SVGAGI. The CDR3 loop is CASSYLTTGGRTEAFF. CDR3 DNA: TGTGCCAGCAGTTACCTCACGACAGGGGGCAGGACTGAAGCTTTCTTT.

In its sample, this clone was seen many times. This chain uses TRBV7-9 with TRBJ2-3; 9 nucleotides align to TRBD1. V gave up 5 bases and J gave up 4 bases; unmatched junction bases: 13. The CDR3 runs 17 residues. Germline V lookup: CDR1 SEHNR, CDR2 FQNEAQ (reference sequence). The CDR3 sequence is CASSPLWTGVGADTQYF. CDR3 bases: TGTGCCAGCAGCCCCCTCTGGACAGGGGTGGGAGCAGATACGCAGTATTTT.

The CDR3 region is CASRPLGGPTISDTQYF. CDR3 bases: TGTGCCAGCCGGCCGCTGGGGGGGCCCACCATCTCAGATACGCAGTATTTT. The chain uses TRBV11-2 and TRBJ2-3, with D tentatively TRBD2 (7 bases). The CDR3 consists of 17 residues. CDR1 SGHAT and CDR2 FQNNGV come from the germline V gene. Deletions cut 8 bases from V and 4 bases from J, with 25 bases between.

The rearrangement uses TRBV6-1 and TRBJ1-1, with D possibly TRBD1 on 5 matching bases. V was clipped by 1 base and J by 1 base, with 10 bases between them. The CDR3 is made up of 15 amino acids. Germline CDR1 MNHNS, CDR2 SASEGT. CDR3: CASSEVGQGNTEAFF. CDR3 DNA: TGTGCCAGCAGTGAAGTCGGGCAGGGGAACACTGAAGCTTTCTTT.

The chain joins TRBV4-3 to TRBJ2-1; 7 nucleotides line up with TRBD1. The junction had 4 bases not matched to a gene; V was cut back by 0 bases and J by 2 bases. CDR1 and CDR2 (germline): LGHNA, YSLEER. CDR3 length equals 16 residues. The DNA for the CDR3 is TGCGCCAGCAGCCAAGATCGGCAGGGGGCCTACAATGAGCAGTTCTTC. It is translated as CASSQDRQGAYNEQFF.

This clone was picked up a small number of times. Germline and junction disagree at one end, which may indicate a read error. J is TRBJ1-4 and V is TRBV9, with 7 bases identical to TRBD1. The germline V gene encodes CDR1 SGDLS and CDR2 YYNGEE. This CDR3 is 14 amino acids long. The CDR3 here is CASSPTGSNDKLFF. The CDR3 nucleotides read TGTGCCAGCAGCCCGACAGGGTCTAATGACAAACTGTTTTTT.

V gene TRBV6-1 combines with J gene TRBJ2-7; possibly TRBD2 for D (5 bases). Trimming removed 3 bases from V and 4 bases from J, with 13 bases in between. Germline V gene data show CDR1 as MNHNS and CDR2 as SASEGT. The length of the CDR3 is 14 residues. For the CDR3, the DNA is TGTGCCAGCAGTGAGGGGAGTCGAACTTACGAGCAGTACTTC. Translation gives CASSEGSRTYEQYF.

The rearrangement links TRBV5-1 to TRBJ2-5; D is ambiguous. CDR3 length equals 13 residues. Germline values: CDR1 SGHRS, CDR2 YFSETQ. V dropped 0 bases and J dropped 6 bases, with 9 bases sitting between them. The CDR3 is CASSLDRYQTQYF. CDR3 DNA: TGCGCCAGCAGCTTGGATCGGTATCAGACCCAGTACTTC.